Here is one T cell receptor (beta chain) with its context. The antigen is unknown. Being one base from a much bigger clone, this may be a read error. This entry is derived from a study of blood T cells in healthy people across ages. The use of a sample-barcoded 5' primer and a J-beta primer mix characterized a second PCR of roughly 7 to 11 cycles. MiXCR, applied by TCRdb to the 5' RACE reads, yields one record per CDR3 protein. The sample yields 650,000 to 800,000 distinct CDR3 sequences, approximately 44% seen once. Study observations and caveats: Roughly linear age-related decline in beta diversity appeared, significant by age about 40.

CDR3 length: 12 amino acids. Specimen: blood. The chain recombines TRBV12-3 or TRBV12-4 with TRBJ1-1, with a weak D call TRBD1 (5 bases). This TCR derives from a man aged 55 to 69 in good health. In DNA, the CDR3 is TGTGCCGGCAGCAGGGTGAACACTGAAGCTTTCTTT. Protein sequence: CAGSRVNTEAFF.